These 10 T cell receptor beta chains were sequenced from one sample in a study of blood T cell repertoires in COVID-19. Only in-frame clones appear in the TCRdb table, and some are missing; sequencing was by immunoSEQ multiplex PCR. The sample lists 130,000 to 150,000 clones; over 75% were seen once. Sequencing was performed on peripheral blood. The source of these receptors is a woman in her fifties or sixties with acute or convalescent COVID-19.

This chain connects TRBV3-1 (or the pseudogene TRBV3-2) to TRBJ1-4; maybe TRBD1 (5 bases). This CDR3 is built from 14 residues. Germline lookup yields CDR1 LGHDT and CDR2 YNNKEL (reference sequence). Trimming left V 4 bases short and J 7 bases short, with 13 bases between. The CDR3 sequence: CASSPARGIEKLFF. As DNA, the CDR3 is TGTGCCAGCAGCCCTGCAAGGGGTATTGAAAAACTGTTTTTT.

V and J are TRBV5-1 and TRBJ1-1; no firm D call. With 0 bases removed from V and 1 base from J, the gap between germline ends came to 4 bases. The germline V gene encodes CDR1 SGHRS and CDR2 YFSETQ. There are 13 residues in the CDR3. CDR3 sequence reads: CASSLAQNTEAFF. Here the CDR3 DNA reads TGCGCCAGCAGCTTGGCCCAGAACACTGAAGCTTTCTTT. Drawing the rest from reference TRBV5-1 and TRBJ1-1, the complete variable domain is KAGVTQTPRYLIKTRGQQVTLSCSPISGHRSVSWYQQTPGQGLQFLFEYFSETQRNKGNFPGRFSGRQFSNSRSEMNVSTLELGDSALYLCASSLAQNTEAFFGQGTRLTVV.

V is TRBV7-8 and J is TRBJ1-5; 7 bases are a match to TRBD1. The CDR3 is 18 amino acids. With V trimmed by 2 bases and J by 2 bases, 12 bases remained unmatched. Germline CDR1 reads SGHVS; CDR2 reads FQNEAQ. In nucleotides, the CDR3 is TGTGCCAGCAGCTTATTACCCACAGGGGAAGACGGCAATCAGCCCCAGCATTTT. Its protein is CASSLLPTGEDGNQPQHF.

This chain connects TRBV19 to TRBJ1-6, with TRBD1 matching over 7 bases. The CDR3 totals 15 residues. The germline V gene has CDR1 LNHDA and CDR2 SQIVND (reference sequence). The J segment lost 9 bases and the V segment lost 5 bases, leaving 10 bases of the junction unmatched. The CDR3 region has the DNA TGTGCCAGTAGTGCAATCGACAGGGAATCTTCACCCCTCCACTTT. This codes for CASSAIDRESSPLHF.

The chain employs TRBV19 and TRBJ2-2, with 8 bases lining up with TRBD1. Germline CDR1 and CDR2: LNHDA and SQIVND (reference sequence). V shed 1 base, J shed 7 bases, and the junction held 8 bases outside the gene matches. The CDR3 consists of 16 residues. CDR3 DNA: TGTGCCAGTAGTATAGTGAGGACAGGGATTATCGGGGAGCTGTTTTTT. Protein sequence: CASSIVRTGIIGELFF. Based on the CDR3 plus reference TRBV19 and TRBJ2-2, the full variable domain is DGGITQSPKYLFRKEGQNVTLSCEQNLNHDAMYWYRQDPGQGLRLIYYSQIVNDFQKGDIAEGYSVSREKKESFPLTVTSAQKNPTAFYLCASSIVRTGIIGELFFGEGSRLTVL.

J is TRBJ1-1 and V is TRBV10-3; no clear D. V gave up 3 bases and J gave up 1 base, with 6 bases separating them. Germline V CDR1 and CDR2: ENHRY, SYGVKD. This CDR3 is 13 amino acids long. The CDR3 nucleotides read TGTGCCATCAGTGACACAAAGAACACTGAAGCTTTCTTT. It encodes CAISDTKNTEAFF.

The CDR3 coding sequence is TGTGCCAGCAGCGTGGCACAGAGGGAAAATTCACCCCTCCACTTT. Amino acids: CASSVAQRENSPLHF. The chain is built from TRBV9 and TRBJ1-6; no firm D call. The CDR3 runs to 15 residues. Trimming removed 2 bases at V and 7 bases at J, with 13 bases between. Germline-derived CDR1 and CDR2 are SGDLS and YYNGEE.

The rearrangement joins TRBV6-6 to TRBJ2-2; D is possibly TRBD2 (5 bases). Germline V gene lookup returns CDR1 MNHNY and CDR2 SVGAGI (reference sequence). The CDR3 runs 13 residues. V gave up 6 bases and J gave up 6 bases, with 11 bases separating them. The CDR3 nucleotides are TGTGCCAGCAGACGTGGACTCGCCGGGGAGCTGTTTTTT. It encodes CASRRGLAGELFF.

The rearrangement uses TRBV18 and TRBJ2-6, with 13 bases identical to TRBD2. Trimming took 2 bases from V and 3 from J; bases not matched to a gene: 7. Germline CDR1 KGHSH, CDR2 LQKENI. The CDR3 is 19 residues long. CDR3 nucleotides: TGTGCCAGCTCACCAGACGGGACTAGCGGGGTGTTTGGGGCCAACGTCCTGACTTTC. This encodes CASSPDGTSGVFGANVLTF.

V usage is TRBV18 and J usage is TRBJ2-7, with 8 bases matching TRBD1. Germline V gene sequence: CDR1 KGHSH, CDR2 LQKENI. J was trimmed by 6 bases and V by 3 bases; bases with no gene match: 1. There are 12 residues in the CDR3. This CDR3 is CASSPDRAEQYF. The CDR3 nucleotides are TGTGCCAGCTCACCGGACAGGGCCGAGCAGTACTTC.